This T cell receptor (beta chain) was sequenced for a study of cytomegalovirus exposure and HLA in healthy donors. Study-wide findings and caveats: In a later analysis, productive TCRs from donors in an Asian-associated ancestry cluster reportedly carried fewer N-insertions than the cohort mean. A later analysis associated under 20,000 TCR beta sequences with HLA alleles at a 0.05 false discovery rate.

Comments on this clone: Its target is unknown.

In the PCR, 60 Vbeta and 13 Jbeta primers were used. Generated by immunoSEQ multiplex PCR, the TCRdb table keeps only in-frame clones and is missing some. The top ten hold roughly a sixth of the sample, which has a few hundred thousand clones, roughly 80% seen once. Germline CDR1 and CDR2: SGHNT and YYREEE (reference sequence). CDR3 length: 16 amino acids. Losses at the gene ends were 0 bases for V and 3 bases for J; bases not matched to a gene: 2. The chain carries TRBV5-4 and TRBJ2-4; 11 bases fit TRBD2. Sequencing was carried out using PBMCs. The origin of this receptor is a man in his forties in good health and CMV-seronegative. The CDR3 reads CASSLELAGVKNIQYF. CDR3 in DNA: TGTGCCAGCAGCTTGGAACTAGCGGGGGTCAAAAACATTCAGTACTTC.